The 5 T cell receptor beta chains in this list originate from one sample, sequenced in a study of a mutant IDH1 vaccine in newly diagnosed glioma. No cognate antigen is known for these TCRs. Method: immunoSEQ multiplex PCR; TCRdb's copy keeps in-frame clones and lacks some. The sample holds approximately 50,000 clones, about three quarters seen once. Noted time point: week 47, end of study. It was 300 ug of mutant IDH1 20-mer peptide that made up each vaccine dose, given with topical imiquimod. Here the sequenced sample was PBMCs, taken from a glioma patient whose treatment included an IDH1 peptide vaccine. These receptors all stem from a woman aged 40 to 49 with glioma. Some clones in this sample may be carry-over from other donors' samples.

The V call is TRBV27, the J call TRBJ2-2; the D is unclear. Trimming removed 10 bases at V and 7 bases at J, with 19 bases between. The CDR3 loop spans 14 amino acids. The germline V gene has CDR1 MNHEY and CDR2 SMNVEV (reference sequence). CDR3: CATKRQVDIGELFF. CDR3 nucleotides: TGTGCCACCAAGAGGCAGGTAGACATCGGGGAGCTGTTTTTT.

This clone was detected once. J is TRBJ1-2 and V is TRBV6-1; tentative D call: TRBD1 (5 bases). The CDR3 loop spans 15 amino acids. V was clipped by 2 bases and J by 6 bases, with 16 bases between them. CDR1 and CDR2 (germline): MNHNS, SASEGT. The chain's CDR3 is CASSELRRLGDGYTF. In nucleotides, the CDR3 is TGTGCCAGCAGTGAACTGAGGAGGCTGGGGGATGGCTACACCTTC.

The chain uses TRBV30 and TRBJ1-2, with D perhaps matching TRBD1 (6 bases). Germline V gene sequence: CDR1 GTSNPN, CDR2 SVGIG (reference sequence). CDR3 length: 13 residues. Trimming cost V 4 bases and J 8 bases, with 17 bases left between them. CDR3 sequence: CAWNLQGILGYTF. Written as DNA, the CDR3 is TGTGCCTGGAATCTACAGGGTATCTTGGGCTACACCTTC. The full variable domain, with the rest looked up from reference TRBV30 and TRBJ1-2, is SQTIHQWPATLVQPVGSPLSLECTVEGTSNPNLYWYRQAAGRGLQLLFYSVGIGQISSEVPQNLSASRPQDRQFILSSKKLLLSDSGFYLCAWNLQGILGYTFGSGTRLTVV.

The chain recombines TRBV7-2 with TRBJ1-3, with D perhaps matching TRBD1 (5 bases). Trimming shortened V by 2 bases and J by 2 bases, and 10 bases separated the two germline ends. The CDR3 covers 15 residues. Germline CDR1 SGHTA, CDR2 FQGNSA. The CDR3 region is CASSLISGAGNTIYF. The CDR3 DNA reads TGTGCCAGCAGCTTAATTTCGGGGGCTGGAAACACCATATATTTT.

The genes are TRBV5-4 and TRBJ1-1; tentative D call: TRBD1 (6 bases). The V gene's germline CDR1 is SGHNT and CDR2 YYREEE (reference sequence). The CDR3 runs to 15 residues. V was trimmed by 4 bases and J by 3 bases, leaving 16 bases between them. The CDR3 nucleotides read TGTGCCAGCAGCCCCGGGCGGGGGCGGGACACTGAAGCTTTCTTT. The encoded protein is CASSPGRGRDTEAFF.